This TCR beta chain was identified during a study of neurological immune-mediated disorders. This clonotype was seen at least ten times. Its antigen is still unknown. This CDR3 comprises 15 residues. The germline V and J ends were trimmed by 0 bases and 6 bases, with 16 bases remaining between them. Germline CDR1 and CDR2: SGHRS and YFSETQ. Regarding time point: longitudinal time-point 3. With 10-nucleotide random UMIs included, cDNA was synthesized by 5'RACE. TCRdb reprocessed the 5' RACE reads with MiXCR, giving one entry per CDR3 protein. The sample records tens of thousands of distinct CDR3 sequences, 4.3% being singletons. Study observations and caveats: Phylogenetic grouping placed 18 of 34 multiple sclerosis patients' repertoires in one related-CDR3 cluster, a possible signature. HTLV-1-associated myelopathy led in TCR clonal expansion, while multiple sclerosis ranked lowest, below healthy controls.

J is TRBJ2-7 and V is TRBV5-1; D unclear. The TCR comes from a woman in her sixties with multiple sclerosis. The sample comprised PBMCs. For the CDR3, the DNA is TGCGCCAGCAGCTTGGCCGGTCAGGCGAAGGGCGAGCAGTACTTC. It is translated as CASSLAGQAKGEQYF.